The present TCR beta chain was sequenced within a study of cytomegalovirus exposure and HLA in healthy donors. About the research overall: Later, an analysis reported that the approximately 120 validation repertoires had used the same platform as the roughly 720 first-cohort repertoires.

TCRdb's table, derived via immunoSEQ multiplex PCR, lists solely in-frame clones and lacks some. The data hold about 130,000 clones, with 85% to 90% observed a single time. Comment on this clone: This specimen includes other DNA sequences encoding the same CDR3.

V trimming: 0 bases; J trimming: 4 bases; junction bases outside the gene matches: 0. From germline, CDR1 is MNHEY and CDR2 SVGAGI. The CDR3 has 14 residues. This TCR was recovered from a woman aged 18-29 years in good health and CMV-seronegative. The specimen sequenced was PBMCs. This sequence joins TRBV6-5 and TRBJ2-1; the match to TRBD1 covers 7 bases. CDR3 bases: TGTGCCAGCAGTTACTCGACAGGGTACAATGAGCAGTTCTTC. It specifies CASSYSTGYNEQFF.